The 9 T cell receptor beta chains below come from one sample, sequenced in a study of cytomegalovirus exposure and HLA in healthy donors. Primers for the PCR totalled 60 Vbeta and 13 Jbeta. Assay used: immunoSEQ multiplex PCR; TCRdb lists only in-frame clones, some missing. The table includes 100,000 to 150,000 clones, 60% to 80% detected once. Sequences were obtained from PBMCs. These TCRs come from a male donor in good health and CMV-seronegative.

The V gene is TRBV30, the J gene TRBJ1-2; D call uncertain. In germline, CDR1 is GTSNPN, CDR2 SVGIG (reference sequence). CDR3 length equals 11 residues. V lost 1 base to trimming and J lost 3 bases, with 3 bases between them. CDR3 sequence (DNA): TGTGCCTGGAGTGAGCACTATGGCTACACCTTC. Its protein product is CAWSEHYGYTF.

This chain uses TRBV6-1 with TRBJ2-2; perhaps TRBD1 as D (7 bases). The CDR3 has 16 amino acids. V lost 3 bases and J lost 3, with 14 bases in between. Germline V lookup: CDR1 MNHNS, CDR2 SASEGT. CDR3 sequence reads: CASSDRRGQYTGELFF. The CDR3 DNA is TGTGCCAGCAGTGATAGGAGGGGGCAGTACACCGGGGAGCTGTTTTTT.

Only a few counts were recorded for this clone. The chain links TRBV19 to TRBJ2-1; 11 bases are shared with TRBD1. V was clipped by 6 bases and J by 9 bases; unmatched bases: 7. Germline assignment: CDR1 LNHDA and CDR2 SQIVND (reference sequence). This CDR3 contains 14 residues. In DNA form, the CDR3 reads TGTGCCAGTAGCTCCGGACAGGGGGCTATTGAGCAGTTCTTC. Translating it yields CASSSGQGAIEQFF.

CDR3 region: CASSVDRGGRRSSYNEQFF. The CDR3 DNA sequence: TGTGCCAGCAGCGTGGACCGGGGGGGCCGAAGAAGCTCCTACAATGAGCAGTTCTTC. This rearrangement joins TRBV9 to TRBJ2-1, with 8 bases fitting TRBD2. The ends lost 2 bases at V and 0 bases at J; junction bases unmatched: 13. Germline V CDR1 and CDR2: SGDLS, YYNGEE. The CDR3 loop spans 19 amino acids. Using reference TRBV9 and TRBJ2-1 for the parts outside the CDR3, the full variable domain is DSGVTQTPKHLITATGQRVTLRCSPRSGDLSVYWYQQSLDQGLQFLIQYYNGEERAKGNILERFSAQQFPDLHSELNLSSLELGDSALYFCASSVDRGGRRSSYNEQFFGPGTRLTVL.

The chain carries TRBV5-4 and TRBJ2-3; 9 bases line up with TRBD2. CDR1 is SGHNT, CDR2 YYREEE, per germline (reference sequence). V lost 4 bases to trimming and J lost 4 bases; unmatched junction nucleotides: 7. The CDR3 totals 15 residues. For the CDR3, the DNA is TGTGCCAGCAGCCCGCGGGGGGGCCTCGCAGATACGCAGTATTTT. This encodes CASSPRGGLADTQYF. Full variable domain (outside the CDR3, taken from reference TRBV5-4 and TRBJ2-3): ETGVTQSPTHLIKTRGQQVTLRCSSQSGHNTVSWYQQALGQGPQFIFQYYREEENGRGNFPPRFSGLQFPNYSSELNVNALELDDSALYLCASSPRGGLADTQYFGPGTRLTVL.

The rearrangement links TRBV10-3 to TRBJ2-3, with 7 nucleotides matching TRBD2. CDR1 is ENHRY and CDR2 is SYGVKD in the germline V gene. The CDR3 runs 14 residues. V lost 6 bases and J lost 4; bases outside the gene matches: 7. CDR3 loop: CAISHNGLADTQYF. CDR3 DNA: TGTGCCATCAGCCACAATGGACTAGCAGATACGCAGTATTTT.

J is TRBJ1-1 and V is TRBV6-5, with D unclear. The CDR3 totals 12 residues. The germline CDR1 and CDR2 sequences are MNHEY and SVGAGI. V gave up 6 bases and J gave up 2 bases, with 7 bases separating them. Here the CDR3 DNA reads TGTGCCAGCAGAACTCCTAACACTGAAGCTTTCTTT. Translated, it gives CASRTPNTEAFF.

The chain has TRBV30 and TRBJ2-3, with D maybe TRBD2 (7 bases). The ends were cut back, 3 bases at V and 2 bases at J, with 21 bases in the middle. Germline loops: CDR1 GTSNPN, CDR2 SVGIG (reference sequence). The CDR3 extends over 17 amino acids. In DNA, the CDR3 is TGTGCCTGGAGCCCGCCCGGGTCGCGGGGGCTCACAGATACGCAGTATTTT. This gives the protein CAWSPPGSRGLTDTQYF.

The J gene is TRBJ1-6, the V gene TRBV27; 8 bases match TRBD1. The V and J ends lost 6 bases and 5 bases, in that order; junction bases with no gene match: 3. The CDR3 spans 14 residues. In germline, CDR1 is MNHEY, CDR2 SMNVEV (reference sequence). The DNA for the CDR3 is TGTGCCAGCAGCTGGACAGGGAATAATTCACCCCTCCACTTT. Amino acid sequence: CASSWTGNNSPLHF.